This T cell receptor beta chain was captured in a study of cytomegalovirus exposure and HLA in healthy donors. This CDR3 is built from 14 residues. V lost 7 bases and J lost 6, with 19 bases in between. Germline values: CDR1 MDHEN, CDR2 SYDVKM. 13 Jbeta primers and 60 Vbeta primers were used for the PCR. Here immunoSEQ multiplex PCR was the method, and the copy in TCRdb shows in-frame clones only, minus some. In the table there are about 100,000 clones, roughly 78% of which are singletons. The chain couples TRBV28 to TRBJ2-7; TRBD1 is a possible D gene (5 bases). Sequencing was done on a sample of PBMCs. The receptor was isolated from a woman aged 60-75 years in good health and CMV-seronegative. The CDR3 DNA is TGTGCCAGCATTCGATCCCAGGGATTCCGCGAGCAGTACTTC. It codes for CASIRSQGFREQYF.